This T cell receptor (beta chain) was recorded in a study of cytomegalovirus exposure and HLA in healthy donors (dated by TCRdb to the late 2010s). About the full investigation: An earlier analysis of around 600 of the donors reported roughly 300 Gb of sequence data and 100 million to 130 million unique TCR beta sequences from some 180 million T cells. About 280 gigabases of sequencing data and about 92 million unique TCR sequences made up an early release that covered approximately 700 HLA-typed donors. Among the roughly 400 genotyped donors, under 90% belonged to the genetic ancestry cluster associated with self-reported Caucasian donors. The study aimed to test whether signatures of past pathogen exposure could be identified by cataloging public T cell receptors. Using immunosequencing, the study profiled T cell repertoires from about 650 subjects and related those repertoires to cytomegalovirus serostatus. Besides the first cohort of roughly 700 subjects, a separate validation cohort made up of around 120 different subjects was used. To predict cytomegalovirus infection status, the study brought together high-throughput TCR immunosequencing, statistical association of individual TCRs with disease status, and machine learning. A later analysis re-analyzed previously published TCR beta repertoires from 666 donors and added high-resolution HLA genotyping to study TCR occurrence patterns. The later analysis used no new phenotypic data to find candidate immune exposures, relying instead on TCR beta sequences and their occurrence across donors. An earlier analysis of about 620 of the donors applied high-throughput TCR beta sequencing to assess whether each TCR beta V gene segment acted as functional or pseudogenic. Donor age, sex, ethnicity and CMV serostatus were collected together with the repertoire data. A later genetic analysis took genome-wide SNP genotypes for about three fifths of the 666 donors and used that subset as a discovery cohort. All discovery cohort repertoires had been generated on a single sequencing platform. HLA typing covered class I and class II loci at four-digit resolution. Typing coverage differed by locus: A, B, C, DRB1 and DQB1 were typed in roughly 620-630 donors, DQA1 in about 510, DPA1 in around 580, and DPB1 in roughly 450. Four or five DR-DQ haplotypes were treated as single units for association and clustering because of strong linkage in the cohort. On average, around 230,000 unique TCR beta nucleotide sequences were sequenced per donor among 398 genotyped donors of the cohort, with roughly 18% of those sequences being non-productive.

Remarks on this clone: Its specific antigen is unknown. No clone much larger than this one lies a single base away; base qualities are absent.

Overall study results and their limits: An association between a missense DCLRE1C variant and V-gene and J-gene trimming of TCR beta chains was found in a later genetic analysis and replicated in an independent cohort. Because counts were too low, roughly 18 rarely observed V segments, including chromosome 9 orphons, were left out of the earlier analysis of a few hundred of the donors. For the cohort, immune exposure information was limited to CMV serostatus. The cohort was sequenced for TCR beta chains only, and without alpha or paired-chain data the features that could be detected were limited. According to the authors, the approach could potentially be generalized to other disease states and immunological phenotypes. A later analysis found that HLA-associated TCR beta chains were more clonally expanded and had lower generation probabilities than equally common non-associated chains. A total of about 180 TCR beta chains were listed by the study as associated with cytomegalovirus. A cluster of highly shared sequence variants was judged likely to represent a technical artifact of the sequencing pipeline. Linkage disequilibrium might explain the correlated functional status among segregating V segments, but an unknown experimental factor could not be ruled out. A further reported finding was that TCR beta sequences accurately predicted the HLA-A and HLA-B alleles for most subjects in the first cohort. According to a later analysis, TCR association rates differed among HLA loci, with DRB1 alleles showing the most associated TCRs and HLA-C alleles showing the fewest. Three of the identified cytomegalovirus-associated TCR beta chains were confirmed in vitro to be specific for cytomegalovirus antigens. In a later analysis, several top co-occurrence clusters were reported to appear linked to parvovirus B19, influenza, CMV and Epstein-Barr virus. Specific HLA alleles were associated with more than 15,000 TCR beta sequences at a false discovery rate of 0.05 in a later analysis. In a later genetic analysis, fewer N-insertions in productive TCRs were reported among donors in an Asian-associated ancestry cluster than the roughly 640-donor mean. Most TCR sequences were observed very rarely across donors, whereas some public TCRs were present in many individuals. Cytomegalovirus status was reported to be diagnosed by the classifier with high specificity and sensitivity in both the original and validation cohorts. Because HLA typing was missing for some donors at each locus, association tests included only the typed subset. Broadly in line with IMGT annotations, most TCR beta V segments showed up in productive rearrangements about 90% or about 30% of the time in an earlier analysis of several hundred of the donors. When HLA alleles, especially DR and DQ, strongly co-occurred, TCR associations were difficult to assign to individual alleles. Most CMV-associated TCR beta chains appeared to be HLA-restricted in a later analysis, and the HLA associations seemed to be driven largely by CMV exposure. Presence/absence analyses assumed roughly uniform sequencing depth across donors, an assumption that may not hold. The 87-base-pair reads could not distinguish some IMGT-functional V segments, including TRBV6-2 and TRBV6-3, so those segments were excluded.

The cohort consisted of some 730 healthy bone marrow donors. Cohort members were all nominally healthy when sampled, although unrecorded immune exposures were likely present. The donor was CMV seronegative and was included in the group of hundreds of seronegative cohort members. A peripheral blood sample was provided by each donor, and peripheral blood mononuclear cells were used for TCR beta sequencing. The Qiagen DNeasy Blood Extraction Kit was used to extract genomic DNA from the blood cell samples. Library method: the immunoSEQ multiplex PCR assay. The multiplex PCR relied on a mix of 60 forward primers for TCR Vbeta segments and 13 reverse primers for TCR Jbeta segments. The CDR3 region of rearranged TCR beta genes was amplified from genomic DNA by a multiplex PCR assay. The Illumina HiSeq System was used to sequence the amplified TCR beta libraries as 87-base-pair reads. The paper's processing steps were these. A later analysis counted approximately 84 million unique TCR beta chains across the 550 to 700 repertoires, and around 9.9 million of these chains were shared by at least two donors. Raw reads were error-corrected and collapsed into unique sequences with a nearest-neighbor algorithm that merged closely related sequences to remove PCR and sequencing errors. Alignment of CDR3 sequences to IMGT reference sequences was used to assign V, D and J gene segments. Each retained sequence needed at least a six-nucleotide match to both a V gene segment and a J gene segment. A rearrangement counted as productive if the CDR3 had no stop codons and remained in frame with V and J, and every other rearrangement counted as non-productive. Following IMGT convention, CDR3 was defined as the stretch from the second conserved V-encoded cysteine to the conserved J-encoded phenylalanine. In an earlier analysis of more than 550 of the donors, sequences lacking an unambiguous match to a single V gene segment were excluded. An earlier analysis of fewer than 750 of the donors classified V segments as functional when productive rearrangements were above 56.7% and as segregating when the standard deviation between donors was above 5%. A statistical classification framework was built to diagnose cytomegalovirus status from the catalog of TCR beta chain sequences. V and J gene assignment, in a later analysis, came from comparing TCR nucleotide sequences with IMGT/GENE-DB human TR gene sequences. A later analysis assigned CDR3 sequences and most-parsimonious VDJ recombination scenarios with the TCRdist pipeline. In a later analysis, every TCR beta chain was defined by the combination of its CDR3 amino acid sequence and its V-gene family, and reads without a unique V-gene family were dropped. As a way to deal with suspected cross-contamination and a sequencing artifact, a later analysis dropped more than 500 nucleotide sequences that were highly shared and had low generation probability. A later analysis calculated a clonal expansion index for each public chain from normalized within-repertoire ranks of inferred template counts. In a later analysis, generation probabilities were computed with a VDJ recombination model fitted to out-of-frame rearrangements, and the resulting probabilities were checked against IGoR. A later analysis scored TCR-TCR, TCR-HLA and TCR-CMV co-occurrence with hypergeometric tests, applying a repertoire-size bias correction to TCR pairs. A later analysis estimated false discovery rates by permuting HLA or CMV assignments 20 times. A later analysis grouped co-occurring TCRs with DBSCAN, adding TCRdist sequence similarity when clustering within HLA-allele-positive subsets. For co-occurrence clustering, repertoires with fewer than 30,000 or more than 120,000 public chains were excluded, along with 5 or 6 repertoires with anomalous nucleotide sharing. In its TCRdb copy, this immuneACCESS table keeps in-frame sequences only and misses some clones. Where compared with another copy, unresolved V genes explain less than half of these, and the others have no known cause. Clone size and V and J calls were adopted from that table, with D and trimming inferred from the DNA. Within this sample are approximately 78,000 clones, with approximately 84% of them counted one time only. Jointly, the top ten make up roughly 2.3% of the sample.

For this chain, trimming is 10 bases at the V end and 0 bases at the J end, and the number of junction bases without a gene match is 9. There are 16 amino acids in the CDR3, from cysteine to phenylalanine inclusive. The only DNA kept is the CDR3, 48 bases in frame from the first base. The germline V gene gives CDR1 as SNHLY and CDR2 as FYNNEI. The sample was PBMCs. This clonotype was obtained from a woman in her forties or fifties in good health and CMV-seronegative. The chain joins TRBV2 to TRBJ2-1; 10 of the junction bases match TRBD2. In nucleotides, the sequence is TGTGCCACCTTGACTAGCGGGTCGAGCTCCTACAATGAGCAGTTCTTC. This is translated as CATLTSGSSSYNEQFF.